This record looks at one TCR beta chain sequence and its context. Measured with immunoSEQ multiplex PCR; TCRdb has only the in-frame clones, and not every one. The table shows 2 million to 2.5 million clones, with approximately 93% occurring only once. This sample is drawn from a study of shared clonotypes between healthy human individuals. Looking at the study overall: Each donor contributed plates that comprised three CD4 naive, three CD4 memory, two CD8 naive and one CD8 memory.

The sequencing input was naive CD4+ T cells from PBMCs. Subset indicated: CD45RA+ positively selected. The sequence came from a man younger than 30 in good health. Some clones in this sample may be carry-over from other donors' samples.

The CDR3 here is CASSLDLRGNTEAFF. Written as DNA, the CDR3 is TGTGCCAGCAGCCTTGATCTAAGGGGGAACACTGAAGCTTTCTTT. The gene calls are TRBV5-4 and TRBJ1-1; a possible D gene is TRBD1 (5 bases). The CDR3 has 15 amino acids. Germline loops: CDR1 SGHNT, CDR2 YYREEE (reference sequence). Trimming removed 4 bases at V and 1 base at J, with 14 bases between.